Sequencing of this TCR beta chain was carried out in a study of blood T cells in healthy people across ages. Study observations and caveats: The authors considered diversity estimates from one million T cells to be underestimates.

This CDR3 contains 13 residues. CDR1 is DFQATT and CDR2 is SNEGSKA in the germline V gene (reference sequence). The germline V and J ends were trimmed by 2 bases and 3 bases, with 11 bases remaining between them. Next came a second PCR, run for roughly 7 to 12 cycles, which used a sample-barcoded 5' primer along with a J-beta primer mix. A template-switch adaptor that had 12 random nucleotides put a tag on each cDNA molecule. TCRdb recomputed calls from the 5' RACE reads with MiXCR, one row per CDR3 protein. The table includes about 1.5 million distinct CDR3 sequences, around 42% detected once. With regard to this clonotype: The antigen is undetermined.

The V call is TRBV20-1, the J call TRBJ2-7, with D perhaps matching TRBD1 (5 bases). Material: blood. The TCR sequence derives from a woman aged 18-29 years in good health. As DNA, the CDR3 is TGCAGTGCTAGAAGTGGGGCCGACTACGAGCAGTACTTC. Its translation is CSARSGADYEQYF.